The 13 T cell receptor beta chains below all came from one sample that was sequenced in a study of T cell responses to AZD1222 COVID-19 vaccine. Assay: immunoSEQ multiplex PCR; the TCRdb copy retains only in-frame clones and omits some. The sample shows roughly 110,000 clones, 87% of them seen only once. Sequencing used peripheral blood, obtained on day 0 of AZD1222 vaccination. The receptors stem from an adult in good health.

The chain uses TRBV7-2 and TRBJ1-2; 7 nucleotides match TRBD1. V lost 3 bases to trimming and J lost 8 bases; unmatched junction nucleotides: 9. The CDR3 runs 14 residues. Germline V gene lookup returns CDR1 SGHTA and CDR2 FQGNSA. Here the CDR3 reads CASSFRDSRGGYTF. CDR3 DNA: TGTGCCAGCAGCTTCCGGGACAGCAGAGGAGGCTACACCTTC. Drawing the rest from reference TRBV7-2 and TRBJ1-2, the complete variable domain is GAGVSQSPSNKVTEKGKDVELRCDPISGHTALYWYRQSLGQGLEFLIYFQGNSAPDKSGLPSDRFSAERTGGSVSTLTIQRTQQEDSAVYLCASSFRDSRGGYTFGSGTRLTVV.

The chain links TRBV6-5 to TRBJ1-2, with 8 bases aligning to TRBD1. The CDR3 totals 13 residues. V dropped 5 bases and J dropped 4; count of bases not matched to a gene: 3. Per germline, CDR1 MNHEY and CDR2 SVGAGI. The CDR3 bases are TGTGCCAGCAGTCCAACAGGGGGCTATGGCTACACCTTC. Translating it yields CASSPTGGYGYTF.

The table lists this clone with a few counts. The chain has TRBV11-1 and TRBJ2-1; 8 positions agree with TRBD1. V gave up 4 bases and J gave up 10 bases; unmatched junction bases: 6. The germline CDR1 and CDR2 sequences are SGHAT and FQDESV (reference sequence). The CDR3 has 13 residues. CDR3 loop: CASSSTGEREQFF. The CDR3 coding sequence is TGTGCCAGCAGCTCGACAGGGGAAAGGGAGCAGTTCTTC.

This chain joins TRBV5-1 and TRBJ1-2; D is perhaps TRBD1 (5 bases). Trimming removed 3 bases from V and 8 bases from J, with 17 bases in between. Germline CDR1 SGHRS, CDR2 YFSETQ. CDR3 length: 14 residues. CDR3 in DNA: TGCGCCAGCAGCTCTACGGGGATCGGGGCGGGCTACACCTTC. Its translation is CASSSTGIGAGYTF. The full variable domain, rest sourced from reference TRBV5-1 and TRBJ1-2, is KAGVTQTPRYLIKTRGQQVTLSCSPISGHRSVSWYQQTPGQGLQFLFEYFSETQRNKGNFPGRFSGRQFSNSRSEMNVSTLELGDSALYLCASSSTGIGAGYTFGSGTRLTVV.

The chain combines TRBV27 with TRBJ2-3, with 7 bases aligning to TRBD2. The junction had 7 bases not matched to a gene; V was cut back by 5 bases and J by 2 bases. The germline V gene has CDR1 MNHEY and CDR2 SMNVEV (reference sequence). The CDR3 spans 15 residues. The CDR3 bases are TGTGCCAGCAGTCCCGGGACTACATACACAGATACGCAGTATTTT. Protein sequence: CASSPGTTYTDTQYF.

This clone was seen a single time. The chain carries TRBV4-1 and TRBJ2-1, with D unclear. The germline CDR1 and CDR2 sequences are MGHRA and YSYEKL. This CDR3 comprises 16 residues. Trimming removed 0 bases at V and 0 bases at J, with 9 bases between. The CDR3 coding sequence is TGCGCCAGCAGCCAAGACCCCACGAGCTCCTACAATGAGCAGTTCTTC. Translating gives CASSQDPTSSYNEQFF.

CDR3 in amino acids: CASSYQEEGHNEQFF. In nucleotides, the CDR3 is TGTGCCAGCAGTTACCAGGAGGAAGGCCACAATGAGCAGTTCTTC. V and J are TRBV6-5 and TRBJ2-1; D perhaps matches TRBD2 (5 bases). The length of the CDR3 is 15 residues. V lost 2 bases and J 5 bases, leaving 13 bases between the germline ends. Germline CDR1 reads MNHEY; CDR2 reads SVGAGI.

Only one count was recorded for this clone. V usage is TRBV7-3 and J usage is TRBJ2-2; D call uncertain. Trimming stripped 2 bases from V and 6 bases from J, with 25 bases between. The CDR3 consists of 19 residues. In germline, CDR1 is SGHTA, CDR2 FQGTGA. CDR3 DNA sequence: TGTGCCAGCAGCTTATATCTTTCGGCGAGTGGCCAGCACCCCGGGGAGCTGTTTTTT. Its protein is CASSLYLSASGQHPGELFF.

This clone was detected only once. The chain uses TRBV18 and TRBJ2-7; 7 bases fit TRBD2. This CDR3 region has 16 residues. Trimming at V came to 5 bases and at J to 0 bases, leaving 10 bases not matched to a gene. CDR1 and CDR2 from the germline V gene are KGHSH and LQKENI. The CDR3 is CASSTTVGGVSYEQYF. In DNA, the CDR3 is TGTGCCAGCTCAACCACGGTTGGGGGGGTCTCCTACGAGCAGTACTTC.

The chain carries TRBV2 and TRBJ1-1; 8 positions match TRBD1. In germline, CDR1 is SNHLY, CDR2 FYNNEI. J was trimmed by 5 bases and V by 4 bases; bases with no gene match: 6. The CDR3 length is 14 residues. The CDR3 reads CASSVQGVETEAFF. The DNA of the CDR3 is TGTGCCAGCAGTGTACAGGGGGTAGAAACTGAAGCTTTCTTT.

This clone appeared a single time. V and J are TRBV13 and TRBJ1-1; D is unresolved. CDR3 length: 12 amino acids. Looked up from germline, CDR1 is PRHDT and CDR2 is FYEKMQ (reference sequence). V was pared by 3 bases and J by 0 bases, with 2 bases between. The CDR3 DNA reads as TGTGCCAGCAGCTTTGTGAACACTGAAGCTTTCTTT. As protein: CASSFVNTEAFF.

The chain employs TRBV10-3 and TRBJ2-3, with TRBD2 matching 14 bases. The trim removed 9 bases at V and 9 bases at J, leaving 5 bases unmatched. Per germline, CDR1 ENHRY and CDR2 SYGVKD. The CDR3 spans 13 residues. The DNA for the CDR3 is TGTGCCATTAGACTAGCGGGGGGGTACACGCAGTATTTT. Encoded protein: CAIRLAGGYTQYF.

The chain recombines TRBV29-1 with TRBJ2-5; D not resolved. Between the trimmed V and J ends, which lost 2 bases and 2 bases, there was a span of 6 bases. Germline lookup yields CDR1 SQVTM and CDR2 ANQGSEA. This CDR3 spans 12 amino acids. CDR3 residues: CSVEIQQETQYF. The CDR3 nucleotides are TGCAGCGTTGAAATACAGCAAGAGACCCAGTACTTC.